Following are 8 T cell receptor beta chains from one sample sequenced in a study of blood T cell repertoires in COVID-19. Clones were sequenced by immunoSEQ multiplex PCR, and TCRdb holds only the in-frame ones, with some missing. This sample has 70,000 or so clones, with about 68% found just once. The sequenced sample was peripheral blood. All receptors come from a woman in her 70s with acute or convalescent COVID-19.

In its sample, this clone was seen a few times. The chain couples TRBV6-5 to TRBJ2-5, with 7 bases fitting TRBD2. This CDR3 comprises 15 residues. J gave up 2 bases and V 6 bases, and 9 bases lay outside the gene matches. The germline V gene encodes CDR1 MNHEY and CDR2 SVGAGI. The chain's CDR3 is CASSPWGGPQETQYF. CDR3 coding DNA: TGTGCCAGCAGCCCCTGGGGAGGGCCTCAAGAGACCCAGTACTTC.

The chain links TRBV7-2 to TRBJ1-1; 7 nucleotides align to TRBD1. The CDR3 length is 14 residues. With 6 bases clipped from V and 1 base from J, the junction kept 5 bases outside the gene matches. CDR1 is SGHTA and CDR2 is FQGNSA in the germline V gene. The CDR3 nucleotides read TGTGCCAGCAGAGGGACAGCCTCGAACACTGAAGCTTTCTTT. It yields the protein CASRGTASNTEAFF.

This clone was observed once. The rearrangement links TRBV6-5 to TRBJ2-1, with TRBD2 identical over 7 bases. Germline-derived CDR1 and CDR2 are MNHEY and SVGAGI. The CDR3 covers 14 residues. The trim removed 5 bases at V and 8 bases at J, leaving 9 bases unmatched. In DNA form, the CDR3 reads TGTGCCAGCAGTAAAAGCGGGGCTGGTGATGAGCAGTTCTTC. This encodes CASSKSGAGDEQFF.

The rearrangement uses TRBV3-1 (or the pseudogene TRBV3-2) and TRBJ1-1, with 10 bases aligning to TRBD1. V lost 5 bases, J lost 5 bases, and 2 bases stayed unmatched. Germline CDR1 and CDR2: LGHDT and YNNKEL (reference sequence). CDR3 length: 13 residues. The CDR3 nucleotides are TGTGCCAGCAGCAGGACAGGGGGGACTGAAGCTTTCTTT. Residues: CASSRTGGTEAFF.

The CDR3 is CASSFSPTSLSGNTIYF. The CDR3 DNA reads TGCGCCAGCAGCTTTTCACCTACCTCTCTCTCTGGAAACACCATATATTTT. The genes are TRBV5-1 and TRBJ1-3; D not resolved. This CDR3 is built from 17 residues. The V gene's germline CDR1 is SGHRS and CDR2 YFSETQ. V was cut by 2 bases and J by 0 bases, with 15 bases left in between.

V usage is TRBV14 and J usage is TRBJ1-1; D not resolved. There are 13 residues in the CDR3. V lost 6 bases and J 1 base, leaving 9 bases between the germline ends. The germline gives CDR1 SGHDN, CDR2 FVKESK. The chain's CDR3 is CASSQLGNTEAFF. The CDR3 DNA is TGTGCCAGCAGTCAACTCGGGAACACTGAAGCTTTCTTT. The variable domain in full, with the rest retrieved from reference TRBV14 and TRBJ1-1, is EAGVTQFPSHSVIEKGQTVTLRCDPISGHDNLYWYRRVMGKEIKFLLHFVKESKQDESGMPNNRFLAERTGGTYSTLKVQPAELEDSGVYFCASSQLGNTEAFFGQGTRLTVV.

V and J are TRBV6-2 or TRBV6-3 and TRBJ1-5, with D perhaps TRBD1 (6 bases). The V end lost 5 bases, the J end lost 5 bases, and 13 bases lay between the germline ends. Germline assignment: CDR1 MNHEY and CDR2 SVGEGT. The CDR3 loop spans 14 amino acids. Here the CDR3 DNA reads TGTGCCAGCAGTCGACCCGGACAGTATCAGCCCCAGCATTTT. The encoded protein is CASSRPGQYQPQHF.

This chain uses TRBV10-3 with TRBJ1-3, with 8 nucleotides matching TRBD1. This CDR3 is built from 16 residues. The germline V gene has CDR1 ENHRY and CDR2 SYGVKD. Losses at the gene ends were 4 bases for V and 2 bases for J; bases not matched to a gene: 7. Here the CDR3 reads CAISVSRGLTGNTIYF. CDR3 coding DNA: TGTGCCATCAGTGTCTCCAGGGGGCTAACTGGAAACACCATATATTTT.